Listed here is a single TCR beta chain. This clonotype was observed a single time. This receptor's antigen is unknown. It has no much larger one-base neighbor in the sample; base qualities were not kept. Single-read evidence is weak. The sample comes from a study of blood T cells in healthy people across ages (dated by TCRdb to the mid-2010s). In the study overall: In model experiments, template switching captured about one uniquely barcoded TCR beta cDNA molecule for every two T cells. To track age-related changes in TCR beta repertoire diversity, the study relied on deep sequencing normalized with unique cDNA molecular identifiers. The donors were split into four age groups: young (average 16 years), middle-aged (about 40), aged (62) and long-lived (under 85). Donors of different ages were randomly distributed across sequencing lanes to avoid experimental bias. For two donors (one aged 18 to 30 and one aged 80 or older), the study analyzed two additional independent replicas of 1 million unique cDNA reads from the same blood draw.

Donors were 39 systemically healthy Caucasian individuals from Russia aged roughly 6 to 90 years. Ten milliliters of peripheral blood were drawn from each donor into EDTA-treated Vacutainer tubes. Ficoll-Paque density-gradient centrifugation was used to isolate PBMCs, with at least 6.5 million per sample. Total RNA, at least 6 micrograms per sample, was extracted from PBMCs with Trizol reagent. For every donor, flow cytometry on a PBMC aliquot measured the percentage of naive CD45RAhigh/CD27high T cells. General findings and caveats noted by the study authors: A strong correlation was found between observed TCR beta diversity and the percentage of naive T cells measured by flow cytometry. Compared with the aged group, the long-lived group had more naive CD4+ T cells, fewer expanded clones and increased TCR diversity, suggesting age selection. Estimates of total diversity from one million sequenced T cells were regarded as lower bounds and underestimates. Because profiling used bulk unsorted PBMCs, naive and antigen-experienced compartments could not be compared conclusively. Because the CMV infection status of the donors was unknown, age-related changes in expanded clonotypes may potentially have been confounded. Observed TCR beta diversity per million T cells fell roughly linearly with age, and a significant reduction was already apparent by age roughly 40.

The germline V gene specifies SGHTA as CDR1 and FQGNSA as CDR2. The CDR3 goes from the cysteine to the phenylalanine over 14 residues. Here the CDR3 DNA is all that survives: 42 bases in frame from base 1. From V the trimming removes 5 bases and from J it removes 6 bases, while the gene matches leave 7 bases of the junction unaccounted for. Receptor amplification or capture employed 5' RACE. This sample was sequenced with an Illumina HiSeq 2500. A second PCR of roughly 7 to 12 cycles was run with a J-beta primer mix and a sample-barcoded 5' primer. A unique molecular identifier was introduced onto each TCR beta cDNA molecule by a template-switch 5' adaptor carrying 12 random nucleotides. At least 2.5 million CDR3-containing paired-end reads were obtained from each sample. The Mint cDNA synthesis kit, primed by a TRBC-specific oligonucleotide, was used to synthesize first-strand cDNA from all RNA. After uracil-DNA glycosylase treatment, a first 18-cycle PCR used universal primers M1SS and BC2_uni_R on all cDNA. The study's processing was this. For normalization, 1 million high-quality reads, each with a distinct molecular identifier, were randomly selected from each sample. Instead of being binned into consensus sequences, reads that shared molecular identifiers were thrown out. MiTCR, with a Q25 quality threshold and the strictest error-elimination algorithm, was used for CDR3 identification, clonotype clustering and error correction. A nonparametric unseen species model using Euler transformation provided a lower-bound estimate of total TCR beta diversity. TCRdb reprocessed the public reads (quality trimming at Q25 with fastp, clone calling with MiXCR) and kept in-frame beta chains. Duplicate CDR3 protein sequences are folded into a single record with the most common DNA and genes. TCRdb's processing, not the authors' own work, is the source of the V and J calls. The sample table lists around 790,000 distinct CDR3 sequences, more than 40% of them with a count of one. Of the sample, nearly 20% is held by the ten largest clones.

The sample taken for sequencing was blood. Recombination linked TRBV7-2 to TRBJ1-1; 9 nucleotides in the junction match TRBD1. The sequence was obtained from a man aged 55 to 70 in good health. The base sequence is TGTGCCAGCAGCAAGGACAGGGGTTGGGCTGAAGCTTTCTTT. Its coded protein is CASSKDRGWAEAFF.